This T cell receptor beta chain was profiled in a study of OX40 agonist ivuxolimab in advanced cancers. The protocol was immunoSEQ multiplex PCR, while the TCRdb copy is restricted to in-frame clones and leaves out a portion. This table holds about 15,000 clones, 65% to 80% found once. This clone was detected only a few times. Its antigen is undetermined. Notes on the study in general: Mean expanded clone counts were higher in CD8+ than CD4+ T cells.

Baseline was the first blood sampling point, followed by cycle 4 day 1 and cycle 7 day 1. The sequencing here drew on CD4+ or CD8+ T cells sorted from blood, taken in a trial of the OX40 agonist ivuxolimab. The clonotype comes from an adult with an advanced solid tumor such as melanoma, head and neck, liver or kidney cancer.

CDR3 sequence (DNA): TGTGCCAGCAGTTTAGAGGGTCAAGAAAAACTGTTTTTT. As protein: CASSLEGQEKLFF. This rearrangement joins TRBV27 to TRBJ1-4; unclear D gene. V was trimmed by 2 bases and J by 8 bases, leaving 9 bases between them. This CDR3 contains 13 residues. Germline CDR1 reads MNHEY; CDR2 reads SMNVEV (reference sequence).